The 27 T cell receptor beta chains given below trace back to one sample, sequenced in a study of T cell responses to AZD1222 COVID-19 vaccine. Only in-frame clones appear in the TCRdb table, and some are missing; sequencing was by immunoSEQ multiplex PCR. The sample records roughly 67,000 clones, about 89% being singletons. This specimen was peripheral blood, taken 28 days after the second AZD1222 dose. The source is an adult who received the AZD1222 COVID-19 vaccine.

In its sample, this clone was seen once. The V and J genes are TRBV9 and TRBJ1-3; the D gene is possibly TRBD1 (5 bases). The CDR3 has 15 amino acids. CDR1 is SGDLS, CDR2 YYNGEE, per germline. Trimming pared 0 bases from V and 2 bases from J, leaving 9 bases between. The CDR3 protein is CASSVGGATGNTIYF. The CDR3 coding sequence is TGTGCCAGCAGCGTAGGTGGGGCTACTGGAAACACCATATATTTT.

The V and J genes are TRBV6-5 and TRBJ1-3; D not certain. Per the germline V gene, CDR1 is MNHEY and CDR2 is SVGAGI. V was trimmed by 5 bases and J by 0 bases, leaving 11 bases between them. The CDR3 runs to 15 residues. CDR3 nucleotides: TGTGCCAGCAGTAAAATAGGGAGCTCTGGAAACACCATATATTTT. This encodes CASSKIGSSGNTIYF.

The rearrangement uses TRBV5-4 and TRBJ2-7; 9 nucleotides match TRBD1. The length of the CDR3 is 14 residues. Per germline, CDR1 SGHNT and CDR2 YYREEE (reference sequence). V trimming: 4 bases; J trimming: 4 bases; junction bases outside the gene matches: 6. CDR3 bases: TGTGCCAGCAGCGCAAGGGACAGGGCATACGAGCAGTACTTC. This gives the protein CASSARDRAYEQYF.

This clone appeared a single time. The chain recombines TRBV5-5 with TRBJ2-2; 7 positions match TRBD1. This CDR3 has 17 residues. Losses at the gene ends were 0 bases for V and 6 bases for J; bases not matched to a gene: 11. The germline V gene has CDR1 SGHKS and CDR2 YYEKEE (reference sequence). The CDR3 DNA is TGTGCCAGCAGCTTGGGGGGACAGTTCGAAAATCCCGGGGAGCTGTTTTTT. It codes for CASSLGGQFENPGELFF.

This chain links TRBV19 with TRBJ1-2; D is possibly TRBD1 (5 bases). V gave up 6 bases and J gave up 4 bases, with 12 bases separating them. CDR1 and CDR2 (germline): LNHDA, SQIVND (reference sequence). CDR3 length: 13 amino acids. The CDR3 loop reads CASRFGAAYGYTF. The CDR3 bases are TGTGCCAGTAGGTTTGGGGCCGCCTATGGCTACACCTTC.

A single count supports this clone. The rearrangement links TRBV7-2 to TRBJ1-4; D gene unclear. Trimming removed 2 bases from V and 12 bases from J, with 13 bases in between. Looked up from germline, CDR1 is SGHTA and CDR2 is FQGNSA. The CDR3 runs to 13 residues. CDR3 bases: TGTGCCAGCAGCTTAACTCCTAGTGTGGAACTGTTTTTT. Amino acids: CASSLTPSVELFF.

CDR3 in DNA: TGTGCCAGACCACACCTCCCACAAGAGACCCAGTACTTC. Translation: CARPHLPQETQYF. The V and J genes are TRBV19 and TRBJ2-5; D gene unclear. V was cut by 9 bases and J by 2 bases, with 13 bases left in between. The CDR3 consists of 13 residues. Germline V gene sequence: CDR1 LNHDA, CDR2 SQIVND (reference sequence).

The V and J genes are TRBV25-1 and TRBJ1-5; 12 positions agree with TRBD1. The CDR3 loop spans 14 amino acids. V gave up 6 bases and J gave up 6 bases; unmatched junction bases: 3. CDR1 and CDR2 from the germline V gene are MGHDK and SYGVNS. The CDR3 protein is CASRGQGASQPQHF. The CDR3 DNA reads TGTGCCAGCAGGGGACAGGGGGCAAGTCAGCCCCAGCATTTT.

The CDR3 reads CASSQAGTGGGYTF. CDR3 nucleotide sequence: TGTGCCAGCAGCCAAGCGGGCACCGGGGGTGGCTACACCTTC. This sequence joins TRBV3-1 (or the pseudogene TRBV3-2) and TRBJ1-2, with D perhaps TRBD1 (5 bases). The CDR3 runs to 14 residues. V lost 1 base and J lost 7, with 13 bases in between. Germline V gene data show CDR1 as LGHDT and CDR2 as YNNKEL (reference sequence).

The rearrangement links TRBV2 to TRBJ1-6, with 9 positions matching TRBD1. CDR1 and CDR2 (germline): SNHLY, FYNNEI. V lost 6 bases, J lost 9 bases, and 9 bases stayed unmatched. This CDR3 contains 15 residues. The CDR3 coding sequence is TGTGCCAGCAGCCTTTCGGACAGGGGAGTTTCACCCCTCCACTTT. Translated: CASSLSDRGVSPLHF.

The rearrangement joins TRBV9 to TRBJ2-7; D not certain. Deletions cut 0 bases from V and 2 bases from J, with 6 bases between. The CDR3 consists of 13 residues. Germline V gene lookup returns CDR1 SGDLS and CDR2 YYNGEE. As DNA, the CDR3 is TGTGCCAGCAGCGTAGCTGGGACCTACGAGCAGTACTTC. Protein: CASSVAGTYEQYF.

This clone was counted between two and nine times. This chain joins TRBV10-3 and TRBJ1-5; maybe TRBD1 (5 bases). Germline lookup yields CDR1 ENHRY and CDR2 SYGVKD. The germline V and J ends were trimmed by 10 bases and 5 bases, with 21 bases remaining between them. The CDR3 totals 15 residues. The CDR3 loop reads CASRPGTGIDQPQHF. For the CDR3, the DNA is TGTGCCAGCCGTCCCGGGACGGGGATTGATCAGCCCCAGCATTTT.

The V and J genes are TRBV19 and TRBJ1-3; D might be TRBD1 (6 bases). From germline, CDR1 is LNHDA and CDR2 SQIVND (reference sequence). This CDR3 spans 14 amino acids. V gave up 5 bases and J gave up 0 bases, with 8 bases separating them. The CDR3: CASSQGHSGNTIYF. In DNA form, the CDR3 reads TGTGCCAGTAGTCAGGGACACTCTGGAAACACCATATATTTT.

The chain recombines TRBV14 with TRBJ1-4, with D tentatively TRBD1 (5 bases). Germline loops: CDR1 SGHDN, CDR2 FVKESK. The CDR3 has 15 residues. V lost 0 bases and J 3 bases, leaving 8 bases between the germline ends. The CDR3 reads CASSQDRGSNEKLFF. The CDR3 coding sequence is TGTGCCAGCAGCCAAGATAGGGGTTCTAATGAAAAACTGTTTTTT.

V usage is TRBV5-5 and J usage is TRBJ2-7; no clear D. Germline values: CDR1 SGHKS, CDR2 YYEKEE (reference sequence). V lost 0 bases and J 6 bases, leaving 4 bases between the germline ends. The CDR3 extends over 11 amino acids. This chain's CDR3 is CASSLVGEQYF. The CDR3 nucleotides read TGTGCCAGCAGCTTGGTCGGCGAGCAGTACTTC. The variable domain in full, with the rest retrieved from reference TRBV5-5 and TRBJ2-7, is DAGVTQSPTHLIKTRGQQVTLRCSPISGHKSVSWYQQVLGQGPQFIFQYYEKEERGRGNFPDRFSARQFPNYSSELNVNALLLGDSALYLCASSLVGEQYFGPGTRLTVT.

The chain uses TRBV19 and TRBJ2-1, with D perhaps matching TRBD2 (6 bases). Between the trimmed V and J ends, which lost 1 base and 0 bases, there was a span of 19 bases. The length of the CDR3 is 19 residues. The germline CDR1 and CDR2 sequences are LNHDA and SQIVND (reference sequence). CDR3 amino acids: CASSIGWAGPIPSYNEQFF. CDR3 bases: TGTGCCAGTAGTATAGGGTGGGCGGGGCCGATTCCCTCCTACAATGAGCAGTTCTTC.

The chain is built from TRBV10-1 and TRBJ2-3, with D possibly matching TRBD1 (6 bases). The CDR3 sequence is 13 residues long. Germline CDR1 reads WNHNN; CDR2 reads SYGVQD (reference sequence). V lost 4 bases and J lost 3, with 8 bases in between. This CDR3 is CASSGDTTDTQYF. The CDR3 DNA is TGCGCCAGCAGTGGGGACACGACAGATACGCAGTATTTT.

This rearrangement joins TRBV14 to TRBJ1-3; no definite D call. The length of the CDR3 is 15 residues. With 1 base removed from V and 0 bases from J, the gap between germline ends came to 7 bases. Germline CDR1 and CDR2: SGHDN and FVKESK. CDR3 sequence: CASSQGLYSGNTIYF. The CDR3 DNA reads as TGTGCCAGCAGCCAAGGGCTATACTCTGGAAACACCATATATTTT.

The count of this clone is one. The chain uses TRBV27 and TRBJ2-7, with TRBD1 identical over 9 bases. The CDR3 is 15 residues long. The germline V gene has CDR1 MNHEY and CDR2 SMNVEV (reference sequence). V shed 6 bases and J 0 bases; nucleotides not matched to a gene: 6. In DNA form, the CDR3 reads TGTGCCAGCAGGACCGGGACAGGGTTCTCCTACGAGCAGTACTTC. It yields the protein CASRTGTGFSYEQYF.

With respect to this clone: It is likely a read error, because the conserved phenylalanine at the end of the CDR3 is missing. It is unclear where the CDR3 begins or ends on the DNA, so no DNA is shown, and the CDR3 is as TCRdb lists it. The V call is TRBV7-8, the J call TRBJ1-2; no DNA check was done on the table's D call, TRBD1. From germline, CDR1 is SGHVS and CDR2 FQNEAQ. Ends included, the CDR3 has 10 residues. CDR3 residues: CASSPCRVPP.

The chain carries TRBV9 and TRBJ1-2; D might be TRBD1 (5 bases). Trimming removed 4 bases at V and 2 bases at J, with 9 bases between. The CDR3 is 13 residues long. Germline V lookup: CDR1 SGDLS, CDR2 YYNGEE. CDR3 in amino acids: CASSLGANYGYTF. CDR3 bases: TGTGCCAGCAGCCTCGGGGCAAACTATGGCTACACCTTC.

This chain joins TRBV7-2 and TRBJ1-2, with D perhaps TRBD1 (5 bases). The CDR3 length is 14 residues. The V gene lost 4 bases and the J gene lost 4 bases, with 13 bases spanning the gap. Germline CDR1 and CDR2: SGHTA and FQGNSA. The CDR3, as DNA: TGTGCCAGCAGCTCGGCACAGGCCTTCTATGGCTACACCTTC. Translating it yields CASSSAQAFYGYTF.

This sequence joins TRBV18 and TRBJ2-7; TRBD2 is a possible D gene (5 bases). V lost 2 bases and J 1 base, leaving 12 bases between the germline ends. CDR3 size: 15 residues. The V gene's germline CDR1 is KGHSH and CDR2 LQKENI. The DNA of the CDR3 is TGTGCCAGCTCACCATCCAGCGGCTCGTCCTACGAGCAGTACTTC. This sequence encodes CASSPSSGSSYEQYF. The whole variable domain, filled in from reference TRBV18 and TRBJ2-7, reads NAGVMQNPRHLVRRRGQEARLRCSPMKGHSHVYWYRQLPEEGLKFMVYLQKENIIDESGMPKERFSAEFPKEGPSILRIQQVVRGDSAAYFCASSPSSGSSYEQYFGPGTRLTVT.

CDR3 nucleotide sequence: TGCAGCGTACGAACAGGGGGTCAGCCCCAGCATTTT. It encodes CSVRTGGQPQHF. V and J are TRBV29-1 and TRBJ1-5, with 8 bases identical to TRBD1. The CDR3 covers 12 residues. With V trimmed by 6 bases and J by 6 bases, 4 bases remained unmatched. Per germline, CDR1 SQVTM and CDR2 ANQGSEA.

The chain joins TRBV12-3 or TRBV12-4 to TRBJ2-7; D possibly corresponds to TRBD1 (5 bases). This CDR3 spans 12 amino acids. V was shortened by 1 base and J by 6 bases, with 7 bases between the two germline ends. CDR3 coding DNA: TGTGCCAGCAGTTTAGTAAGGGGCGAGCAGTACTTC. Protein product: CASSLVRGEQYF.

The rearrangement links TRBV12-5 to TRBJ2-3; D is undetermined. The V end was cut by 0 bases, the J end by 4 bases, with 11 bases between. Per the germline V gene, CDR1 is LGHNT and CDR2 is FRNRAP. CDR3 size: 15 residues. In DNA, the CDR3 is TGTGCTAGTGGTTTGGTTACCCAGGTTGCAGATACGCAGTATTTT. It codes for CASGLVTQVADTQYF.

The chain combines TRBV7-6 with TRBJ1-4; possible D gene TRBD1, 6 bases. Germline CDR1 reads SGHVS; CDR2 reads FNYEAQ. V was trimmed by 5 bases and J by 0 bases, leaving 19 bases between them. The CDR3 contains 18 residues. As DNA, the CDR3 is TGTGCCAGCAGCCGAACCTACTTAACAGGGTCAACTAATGAAAAACTGTTTTTT. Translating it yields CASSRTYLTGSTNEKLFF.